One sample yielded the 16 T cell receptor beta chains listed below, sequenced in a study of shared clonotypes between healthy human individuals (dated by TCRdb to about 2020). Receptors were amplified or captured by the immunoSEQ multiplex PCR assay. The immuneACCESS repertoire file appears here via TCRdb, limited to in-frame rearrangements. These files lack a portion of the clones; in checked studies, under half of the deficit traces to unresolved V genes, and the cause of the others is not known. Within this sample are about 2.4 million clones, with approximately 94% of them counted one time only. Roughly 0.39% of the sample is in the top ten clones. Input material: naive CD4+ T cells from PBMCs. According to the study, the label for this sample's cell subset or site signals: CD45RA+ positively selected. These receptors all come from a young man in good health. Some clones in this sample may be carry-over from other donors' samples.

In its sample, this clone was seen once. The sample carries other DNA sequences with the same CDR3. The chain has TRBV5-1 and TRBJ2-2, with TRBD1 identical over 7 bases. V was pared by 2 bases and J by 1 base, with 2 bases of the junction left unmatched. The length of the CDR3 is 15 residues. Germline values: CDR1 SGHRS, CDR2 YFSETQ. Here the CDR3 DNA reads TGCGCCAGCAGCTTACGACAGGGGAACACCGGGGAGCTGTTTTTT. Its protein product is CASSLRQGNTGELFF.

The chain uses TRBV28 and TRBJ2-7; 9 bases match TRBD1. With V trimmed by 2 bases and J by 12 bases, 5 bases remained unmatched. This CDR3 contains 12 residues. From germline, CDR1 is MDHEN and CDR2 SYDVKM. CDR3 sequence reads: CASSLPGQGTYF. In DNA, the CDR3 is TGTGCCAGCAGTTTACCCGGACAGGGGACGTACTTC.

The rearrangement joins TRBV4-2 to TRBJ1-3, with 9 bases lining up with TRBD1. The CDR3 has 17 residues. Germline V gives CDR1 LGHNA, CDR2 YNFKEQ. The V and J ends lost 3 bases and 6 bases, in that order; junction bases with no gene match: 12. The CDR3 here is CASSQRDRGSLVNTIYF. The CDR3 coding sequence is TGTGCCAGCAGCCAGAGAGACAGGGGGAGTCTGGTAAACACCATATATTTT.

This clone was detected only a few times. The chain recombines TRBV15 with TRBJ1-4; D possibly corresponds to TRBD1 (6 bases). V lost 2 bases, J lost 10 bases, and 17 bases lay in between. The CDR3 sequence is 15 residues long. Germline loops: CDR1 LNHNV, CDR2 YYDKDF (reference sequence). In DNA, the CDR3 is TGTGCCACCAGCAGACCCGACAGGAGTTCGGGAAAACTGTTTTTT. Translating it yields CATSRPDRSSGKLFF.

This chain uses TRBV4-1 with TRBJ1-5, with D possibly being TRBD1 (5 bases). CDR1 and CDR2 (germline): MGHRA, YSYEKL. The CDR3 loop spans 12 amino acids. With 1 base removed from V and 11 bases from J, the gap between germline ends came to 9 bases. The CDR3 DNA reads as TGCGCCAGCAGCCAAGTCGGGGGGTCCCAGCATTTT. Translating gives CASSQVGGSQHF.

V usage is TRBV28 and J usage is TRBJ2-5; 8 bases fit TRBD1. CDR3 length: 16 amino acids. Losses at the gene ends were 2 bases for V and 3 bases for J; bases not matched to a gene: 8. Germline loops: CDR1 MDHEN, CDR2 SYDVKM. CDR3 protein: CASSLTGQGFEETQYF. In nucleotides, the CDR3 is TGTGCCAGCAGTTTAACTGGACAGGGCTTCGAAGAGACCCAGTACTTC.

The J gene is TRBJ1-2, the V gene TRBV7-9; D ambiguous. CDR1 is SEHNR and CDR2 is FQNEAQ in the germline V gene (reference sequence). The CDR3 has 14 residues. Trimming removed 6 bases at V and 3 bases at J, with 14 bases between. The CDR3 loop is CASRYDTEYYGYTF. The CDR3 region has the DNA TGTGCCAGCAGATACGACACGGAGTACTATGGCTACACCTTC.

In this sample, this clone turned up once. The sample contains more than one DNA sequence encoding this CDR3. The chain combines TRBV10-3 with TRBJ2-3; no clear D. CDR1 ENHRY and CDR2 SYGVKD come from the germline V gene. The CDR3 is 12 amino acids. The germline V and J ends were trimmed by 3 bases and 3 bases, with 4 bases remaining between them. The CDR3 sequence is CAISDLTDTQYF. In nucleotides, the CDR3 is TGTGCCATCAGTGACCTGACAGATACGCAGTATTTT.

The chain is built from TRBV7-3 and TRBJ1-3; the D is unclear. From germline, CDR1 is SGHTA and CDR2 FQGTGA. V was pared by 5 bases and J by 0 bases, with 17 bases between. The length of the CDR3 is 17 residues. CDR3 amino acids: CASSPIGGGSSGNTIYF. DNA of the CDR3: TGTGCCAGCAGCCCTATCGGCGGTGGGAGCTCTGGAAACACCATATATTTT.

V gene TRBV5-6 combines with J gene TRBJ2-1; 13 bases are a match to TRBD2. Trimming at V came to 3 bases and at J to 8 bases, leaving 5 bases not matched to a gene. Germline loops: CDR1 SGHDT, CDR2 YYEEEE. CDR3 length: 15 amino acids. CDR3 region: CASSWGLAGKHEQFF. CDR3 in DNA: TGTGCCAGCAGCTGGGGACTAGCGGGAAAGCATGAGCAGTTCTTC.

V gene TRBV6-1 combines with J gene TRBJ1-2; 9 bases fit TRBD1. With 6 bases clipped from V and 4 bases from J, the junction kept 0 bases outside the gene matches. Germline V gives CDR1 MNHNS, CDR2 SASEGT. The CDR3 runs to 12 residues. CDR3 sequence (DNA): TGTGCCAGCAGGGACAGGGGCTATGGCTACACCTTC. Amino acid sequence: CASRDRGYGYTF.

The genes are TRBV6-6 and TRBJ1-5, with D possibly matching TRBD1 (5 bases). V was shortened by 6 bases and J by 7 bases, with 13 bases between the two germline ends. Germline assignment: CDR1 MNHNY and CDR2 SVGAGI (reference sequence). The length of the CDR3 is 13 residues. The DNA of the CDR3 is TGTGCCAGCAGCCGGAGGGACCACCAGCCCCAGCATTTT. As protein: CASSRRDHQPQHF.

This chain connects TRBV9 to TRBJ2-6; a possible D gene is TRBD1 (6 bases). CDR3 length equals 14 residues. Trimming took 4 bases from V and 2 from J, leaving 7 bases between them. The germline V gene has CDR1 SGDLS and CDR2 YYNGEE. The CDR3 coding sequence is TGTGCCAGCAGCAACAGGGCTGGGGCCAACGTCCTGACTTTC. Translated: CASSNRAGANVLTF.

The chain carries TRBV6-5 and TRBJ1-5; tentatively, D is TRBD1 (6 bases). The CDR3 sequence is 15 residues long. The germline V gene encodes CDR1 MNHEY and CDR2 SVGAGI. Trimming left V 8 bases short and J 0 bases short, with 14 bases between. The CDR3 loop reads CASPTGSNSNQPQHF. For the CDR3, the DNA is TGTGCCAGCCCTACAGGGTCAAATAGCAATCAGCCCCAGCATTTT.

J is TRBJ1-4 and V is TRBV15; D is unclear. V was cut by 4 bases and J by 8 bases, with 20 bases left in between. Germline-derived CDR1 and CDR2 are LNHNV and YYDKDF (reference sequence). The CDR3 length is 16 residues. CDR3 sequence reads: CATSTDEERGWEKLFF. The CDR3 nucleotides are TGTGCCACCAGCACAGATGAGGAGCGAGGGTGGGAAAAACTGTTTTTT.

This chain uses TRBV27 with TRBJ1-5; tentative D call: TRBD1 (6 bases). Trimming took 3 bases from V and 5 from J, leaving 14 bases between them. CDR1 MNHEY and CDR2 SMNVEV come from the germline V gene (reference sequence). This CDR3 has 15 amino acids. CDR3 sequence (DNA): TGTGCCAGCAGTTTTGGAAGGGGGGGGGATCAGCCCCAGCATTTT. Translating gives CASSFGRGGDQPQHF.